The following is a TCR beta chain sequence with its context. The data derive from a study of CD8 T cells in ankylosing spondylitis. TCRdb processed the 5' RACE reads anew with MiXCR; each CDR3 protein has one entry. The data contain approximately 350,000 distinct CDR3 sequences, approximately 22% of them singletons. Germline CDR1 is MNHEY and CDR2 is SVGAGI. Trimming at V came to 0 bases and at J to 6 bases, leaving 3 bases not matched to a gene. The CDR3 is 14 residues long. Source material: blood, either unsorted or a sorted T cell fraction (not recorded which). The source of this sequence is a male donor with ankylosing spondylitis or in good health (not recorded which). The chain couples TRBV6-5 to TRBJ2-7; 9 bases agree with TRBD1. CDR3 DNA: TGTGCCAGCAGTTACTCGGGACAGGGTGGCGAGCAGTACTTC. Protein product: CASSYSGQGGEQYF.